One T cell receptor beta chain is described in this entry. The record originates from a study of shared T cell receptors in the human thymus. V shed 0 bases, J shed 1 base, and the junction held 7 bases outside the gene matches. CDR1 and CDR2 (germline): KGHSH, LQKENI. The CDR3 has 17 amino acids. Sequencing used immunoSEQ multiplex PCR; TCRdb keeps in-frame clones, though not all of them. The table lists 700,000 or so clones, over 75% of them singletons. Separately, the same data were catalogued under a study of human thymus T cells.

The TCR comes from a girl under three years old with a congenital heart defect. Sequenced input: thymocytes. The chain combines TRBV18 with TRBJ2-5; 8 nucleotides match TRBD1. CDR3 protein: CASSPPSRDRPQETQYF. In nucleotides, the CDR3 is TGTGCCAGCTCACCACCGTCACGGGACAGGCCCCAAGAGACCCAGTACTTC.